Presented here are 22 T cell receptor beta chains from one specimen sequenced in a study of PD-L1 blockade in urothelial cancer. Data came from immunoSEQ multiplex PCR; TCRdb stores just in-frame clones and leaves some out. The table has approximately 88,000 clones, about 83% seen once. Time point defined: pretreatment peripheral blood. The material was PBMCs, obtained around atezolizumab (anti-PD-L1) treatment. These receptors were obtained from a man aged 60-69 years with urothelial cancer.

CDR3 DNA sequence: TGTGCCAGCAGCCAAACTAGCGGGCTCCCCACACAGTTCTTC. Protein: CASSQTSGLPTQFF. The chain links TRBV7-2 to TRBJ2-1; TRBD2 matches at 9 bases. V shed 5 bases, J shed 13 bases, and the junction held 12 bases outside the gene matches. Germline V gene lookup returns CDR1 SGHTA and CDR2 FQGNSA. This CDR3 has 14 residues. Supplemented by reference TRBV7-2 and TRBJ2-1, the full variable domain reads GAGVSQSPSNKVTEKGKDVELRCDPISGHTALYWYRQSLGQGLEFLIYFQGNSAPDKSGLPSDRFSAERTGGSVSTLTIQRTQQEDSAVYLCASSQTSGLPTQFFGPGTRLTVL.

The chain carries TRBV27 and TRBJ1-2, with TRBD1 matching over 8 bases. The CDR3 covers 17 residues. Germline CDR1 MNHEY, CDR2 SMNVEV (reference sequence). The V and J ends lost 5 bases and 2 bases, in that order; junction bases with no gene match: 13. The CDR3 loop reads CASSPHRDRPSNYGYTF. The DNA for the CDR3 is TGTGCCAGCAGTCCCCACCGGGACAGGCCCTCAAACTATGGCTACACCTTC.

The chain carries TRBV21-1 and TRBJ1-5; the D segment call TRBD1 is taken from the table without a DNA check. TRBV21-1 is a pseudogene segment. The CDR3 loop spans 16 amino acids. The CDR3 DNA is TGTGCCAGCAGCAAAAATGGGGCAGGGCCCAATCAGCCCCAGCATTTT. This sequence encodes CASSKNGAGPNQPQHF.

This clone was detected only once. The CDR3 bases are TGCGCCAGCAGCCAAGCCCCGGGACAGATGAACGAGCAGTACTTC. Amino acid sequence: CASSQAPGQMNEQYF. V and J are TRBV4-1 and TRBJ2-7; TRBD1 matches at 7 bases. The V segment lost 1 base and the J segment 5 bases; nucleotides outside the gene matches: 8. Germline V gene data show CDR1 as MGHRA and CDR2 as YSYEKL. The CDR3 has 15 residues.

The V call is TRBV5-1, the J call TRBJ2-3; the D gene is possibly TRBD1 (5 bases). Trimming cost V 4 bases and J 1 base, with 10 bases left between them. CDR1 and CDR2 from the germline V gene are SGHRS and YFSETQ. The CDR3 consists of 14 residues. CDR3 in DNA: TGCGCCAGCAGCGAGTCGACAGGCACAGATACGCAGTATTTT. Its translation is CASSESTGTDTQYF.

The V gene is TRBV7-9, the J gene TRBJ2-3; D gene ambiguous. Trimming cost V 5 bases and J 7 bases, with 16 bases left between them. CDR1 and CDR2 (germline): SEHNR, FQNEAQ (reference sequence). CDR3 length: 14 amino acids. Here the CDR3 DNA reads TGTGCCAGCAGCCCAACGACTCTCCGTAATACGCAGTATTTT. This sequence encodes CASSPTTLRNTQYF.

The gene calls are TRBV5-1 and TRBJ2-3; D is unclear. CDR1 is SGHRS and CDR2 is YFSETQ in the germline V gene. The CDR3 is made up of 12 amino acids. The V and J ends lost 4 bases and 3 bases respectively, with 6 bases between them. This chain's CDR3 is CASSLTTDTQYF. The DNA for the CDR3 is TGCGCCAGCAGCCTAACTACAGATACGCAGTATTTT. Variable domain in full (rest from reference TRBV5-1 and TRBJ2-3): KAGVTQTPRYLIKTRGQQVTLSCSPISGHRSVSWYQQTPGQGLQFLFEYFSETQRNKGNFPGRFSGRQFSNSRSEMNVSTLELGDSALYLCASSLTTDTQYFGPGTRLTVL.

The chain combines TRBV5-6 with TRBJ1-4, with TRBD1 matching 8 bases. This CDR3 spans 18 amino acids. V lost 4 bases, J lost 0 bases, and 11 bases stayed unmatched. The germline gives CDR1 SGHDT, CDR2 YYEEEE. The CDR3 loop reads CASSLEGQAKATNEKLFF. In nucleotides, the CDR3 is TGTGCCAGCAGCCTAGAGGGACAGGCAAAGGCAACTAATGAAAAACTGTTTTTT.

The CDR3 nucleotides read TGTGCCAGCAGCCAAGCGGGACAGCACACCGGGGAGCTGTTTTTT. This gives the protein CASSQAGQHTGELFF. The gene calls are TRBV14 and TRBJ2-2, with 7 bases lining up with TRBD1. Looked up from germline, CDR1 is SGHDN and CDR2 is FVKESK. The J segment lost 3 bases and the V segment lost 1 base, leaving 2 bases of the junction unmatched. CDR3 length equals 15 residues.

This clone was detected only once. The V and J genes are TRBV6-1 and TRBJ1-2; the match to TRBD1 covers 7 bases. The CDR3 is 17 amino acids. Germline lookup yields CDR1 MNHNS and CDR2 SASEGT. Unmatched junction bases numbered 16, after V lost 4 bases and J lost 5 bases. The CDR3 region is CASSGGPPGQTSYGYTF. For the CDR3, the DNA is TGTGCCAGCAGTGGAGGTCCCCCGGGACAGACGAGTTATGGCTACACCTTC.

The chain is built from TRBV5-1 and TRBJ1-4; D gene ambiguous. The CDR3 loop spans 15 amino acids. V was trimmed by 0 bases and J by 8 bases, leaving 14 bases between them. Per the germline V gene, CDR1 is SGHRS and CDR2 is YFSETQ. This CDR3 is CASSLEGSLEEKLFF. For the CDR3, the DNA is TGCGCCAGCAGCTTGGAAGGCAGCCTAGAGGAAAAACTGTTTTTT.

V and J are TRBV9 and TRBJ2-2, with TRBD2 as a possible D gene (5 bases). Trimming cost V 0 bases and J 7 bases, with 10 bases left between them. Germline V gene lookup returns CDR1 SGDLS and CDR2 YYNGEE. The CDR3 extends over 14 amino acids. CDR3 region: CASSVGLEGGELFF. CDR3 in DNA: TGTGCCAGCAGCGTAGGGCTAGAGGGCGGGGAGCTGTTTTTT.

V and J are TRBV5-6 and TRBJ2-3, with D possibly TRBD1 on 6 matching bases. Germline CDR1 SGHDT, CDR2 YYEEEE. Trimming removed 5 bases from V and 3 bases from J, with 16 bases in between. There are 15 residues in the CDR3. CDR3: CASRIEDSKTDTQYF. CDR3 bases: TGTGCCAGCAGGATCGAGGACAGCAAGACAGATACGCAGTATTTT. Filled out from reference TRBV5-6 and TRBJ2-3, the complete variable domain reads DAGVTQSPTHLIKTRGQQVTLRCSPKSGHDTVSWYQQALGQGPQFIFQYYEEEERQRGNFPDRFSGHQFPNYSSELNVNALLLGDSALYLCASRIEDSKTDTQYFGPGTRLTVL.

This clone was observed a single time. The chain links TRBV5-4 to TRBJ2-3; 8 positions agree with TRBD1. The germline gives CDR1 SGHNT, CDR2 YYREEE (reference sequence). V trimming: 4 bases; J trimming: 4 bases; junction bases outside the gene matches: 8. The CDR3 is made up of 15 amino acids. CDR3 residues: CASSQGASGADTQYF. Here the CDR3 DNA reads TGTGCCAGCAGCCAGGGGGCTAGTGGTGCAGATACGCAGTATTTT.

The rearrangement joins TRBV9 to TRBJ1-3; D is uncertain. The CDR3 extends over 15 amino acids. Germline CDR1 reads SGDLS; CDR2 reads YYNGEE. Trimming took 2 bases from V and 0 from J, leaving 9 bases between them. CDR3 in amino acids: CASSVEGFSGNTIYF. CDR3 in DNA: TGTGCCAGCAGCGTTGAGGGTTTCTCTGGAAACACCATATATTTT.

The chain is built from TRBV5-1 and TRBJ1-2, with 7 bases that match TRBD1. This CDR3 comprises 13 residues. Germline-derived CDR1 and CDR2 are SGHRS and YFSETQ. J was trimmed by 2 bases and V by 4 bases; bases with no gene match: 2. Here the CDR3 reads CASSPTGNYGYTF. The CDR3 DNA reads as TGCGCCAGCAGCCCGACAGGGAACTATGGCTACACCTTC.

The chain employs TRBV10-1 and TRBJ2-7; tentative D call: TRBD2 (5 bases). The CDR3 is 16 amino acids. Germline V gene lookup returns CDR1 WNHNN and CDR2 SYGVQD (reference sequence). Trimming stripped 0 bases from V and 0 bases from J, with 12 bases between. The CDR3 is CASSESRSSSSYEQYF. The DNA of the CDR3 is TGCGCCAGCAGTGAGTCCAGGTCTAGCAGCTCCTACGAGCAGTACTTC.

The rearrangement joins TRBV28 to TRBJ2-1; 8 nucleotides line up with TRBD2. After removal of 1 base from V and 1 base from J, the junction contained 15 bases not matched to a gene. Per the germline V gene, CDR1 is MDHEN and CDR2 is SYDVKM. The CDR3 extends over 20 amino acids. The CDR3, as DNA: TGTGCCAGCAGTTTATATCCAGTCCTTCGGGCTAGCGGGTCCTACAATGAGCAGTTCTTC. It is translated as CASSLYPVLRASGSYNEQFF.

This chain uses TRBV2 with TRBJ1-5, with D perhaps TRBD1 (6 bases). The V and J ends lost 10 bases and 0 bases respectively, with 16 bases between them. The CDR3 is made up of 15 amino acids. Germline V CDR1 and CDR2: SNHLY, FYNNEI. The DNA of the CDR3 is TGTGCCACTCGGCCCAGGGGAACTAGCAATCAGCCCCAGCATTTT. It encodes CATRPRGTSNQPQHF.

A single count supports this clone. The CDR3 DNA sequence: TGTGCCAGCAGGAAGAGCGGGAACTACAATGAGCAGTTCTTC. Translating gives CASRKSGNYNEQFF. V is TRBV7-2 and J is TRBJ2-1, with 7 bases identical to TRBD2. With V trimmed by 6 bases and J by 3 bases, 5 bases remained unmatched. CDR1 is SGHTA and CDR2 is FQGNSA in the germline V gene. This CDR3 has 14 residues.

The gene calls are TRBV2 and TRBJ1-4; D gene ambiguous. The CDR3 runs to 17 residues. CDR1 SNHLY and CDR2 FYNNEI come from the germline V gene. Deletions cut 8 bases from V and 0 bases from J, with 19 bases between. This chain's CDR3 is CASRPYAGSATNEKLFF. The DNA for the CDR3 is TGTGCCAGCCGGCCTTACGCGGGCTCGGCAACTAATGAAAAACTGTTTTTT.

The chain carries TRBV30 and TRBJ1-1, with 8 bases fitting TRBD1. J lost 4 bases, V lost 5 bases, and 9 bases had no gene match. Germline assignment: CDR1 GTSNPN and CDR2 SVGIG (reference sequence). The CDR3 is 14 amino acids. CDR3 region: CAWETGGVSTEAFF. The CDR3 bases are TGTGCCTGGGAAACAGGGGGGGTGAGCACTGAAGCTTTCTTT.